This TCR beta chain was identified in a study of T-cell reconstitution after alpha-beta-depleted transplantation in children. This clonotype occurred a few times. Construction of the TCRbeta library involved unique molecular identifiers. TCRdb re-called the PCR reads with MiXCR, one entry per CDR3 protein. The repertoire has 450,000 to 550,000 distinct CDR3 sequences, roughly 11% of them found once; the top ten carry approximately 15%. V lost 4 bases to trimming and J lost 6 bases, with 11 bases between them. The CDR3 extends over 13 amino acids. CDR1 is SGHRS and CDR2 is YFSETQ in the germline V gene.

The source was PBMCs, mostly from graft donor cells, collected 180 days after TCRalphabeta/CD19-depleted stem cell transplant. V is TRBV5-1 and J is TRBJ2-1, with D unresolved. The clonotype originates from a female patient aged 2 to 10 who had a stem cell transplant for aplastic anemia, so the T cells may come from the graft donor. CDR3 DNA: TGCGCCAGCAGCGCCGCCCCGGCCAATGAGCAGTTCTTC. This codes for CASSAAPANEQFF.